This TCR beta chain is from a study of cytomegalovirus exposure and HLA in healthy donors. Points from the study as a whole: What TCR beta sequences reportedly achieved was accurate prediction of HLA-A and HLA-B alleles in most subjects.

In the PCR, 60 Vbeta and 13 Jbeta primers were used. TCRdb's copy holds only in-frame clones and misses some; the assay was immunoSEQ multiplex PCR. The sample contains 95,000 to 150,000 clones, 75% to 90% of which appear only once. After removal of 0 bases from V and 5 bases from J, the junction contained 4 bases not matched to a gene. This CDR3 has 15 amino acids. Germline V lookup: CDR1 MRHNA, CDR2 SNTAGT. Only a few counts were recorded for this clone. What it binds is not known. Sequences were obtained from PBMCs. The rearrangement joins TRBV6-4 to TRBJ2-1, with 7 bases lining up with TRBD2. This sequence originates from a man in his late teens or twenties in good health and CMV-seropositive. The chain's CDR3 is CASSDSTAGHNEQFF. CDR3 sequence (DNA): TGTGCCAGCAGTGACTCTACAGCGGGACACAATGAGCAGTTCTTC.